Shown below are 20 T cell receptor beta chains from a single sample sequenced in a study of CD4+ T cells in melanoma. Libraries were prepared by immunoSEQ multiplex PCR; TCRdb keeps only in-frame clonotypes and omits some of them. The sample yields some 10,000 clones, approximately 61% seen once. Input material: cells from a culture (not recorded whether cultured in vitro). These receptors were collected from a human donor with melanoma.

This chain links TRBV11-2 with TRBJ2-7; 7 bases line up with TRBD2. CDR3 length: 16 residues. Germline-derived CDR1 and CDR2 are SGHAT and FQNNGV. V lost 1 base and J lost 6; bases outside the gene matches: 12. CDR3 coding DNA: TGTGCCAGCAGCTTAGGGATCAGGGCGGGGGTGGGCGAGCAGTACTTC. Protein sequence: CASSLGIRAGVGEQYF.

The count of this clone is one. The chain recombines TRBV15 with TRBJ2-5; 9 nucleotides agree with TRBD1. Germline values: CDR1 LNHNV, CDR2 YYDKDF (reference sequence). The junction had 7 bases not matched to a gene; V was cut back by 1 base and J by 7 bases. The CDR3 extends over 15 amino acids. CDR3 nucleotides: TGTGCCACCAGCAGAGTCGGGGGACAGGGATCGACCCAGTACTTC. The encoded protein is CATSRVGGQGSTQYF.

The V call is TRBV6-5, the J call TRBJ1-1; no clear D gene. V was clipped by 6 bases and J by 1 base, with 15 bases between them. CDR3 length: 15 residues. CDR1 and CDR2 (germline): MNHEY, SVGAGI. The CDR3 region has the DNA TGTGCCAGCAGCCGGAGGAGGGAACGGAACACTGAAGCTTTCTTT. Amino acids: CASSRRRERNTEAFF.

V is TRBV27 and J is TRBJ1-2; TRBD1 matches at 7 bases. Germline trimming cut 5 bases from V and 2 bases from J; bases unmatched to any gene: 17. The CDR3 is 18 residues long. Germline CDR1 is MNHEY and CDR2 is SMNVEV (reference sequence). The chain's CDR3 is CASSQRGQDVVKNYGYTF. CDR3 nucleotides: TGTGCCAGCAGTCAAAGAGGACAGGACGTGGTAAAAAACTATGGCTACACCTTC.

V gene TRBV12-5 combines with J gene TRBJ2-5; no firm D call. The V end was cut by 6 bases, the J end by 2 bases, with 4 bases between. Germline CDR1 reads LGHNT; CDR2 reads FRNRAP. This CDR3 contains 11 residues. The CDR3 nucleotides are TGTGCTAGTGGCCGTCAAGAGACCCAGTACTTC. Its translation is CASGRQETQYF.

A note on this clone: Relative to the germline gene, one junction end is altered; a read error may explain this. The chain combines TRBV7-7 with TRBJ2-1; D is possibly TRBD2 (6 bases). The CDR3 covers 13 residues. Germline V gives CDR1 SSHAT, CDR2 FNYEAQ (reference sequence). The CDR3 spells CASSLFGGNEQFF. CDR3 nucleotide sequence: TGTGCTAGCAGCTTATTTGGGGGGAATGAGCAGTTCTTC.

The sample holds a few counts of this clone. CDR3 residues: CASRGSGSPLHF. The CDR3 nucleotides are TGTGCCAGCAGGGGGTCGGGCTCACCCCTCCACTTT. The V and J genes are TRBV28 and TRBJ1-6; unclear D gene. The ends were cut back, 6 bases at V and 10 bases at J, with 10 bases in the middle. Germline lookup yields CDR1 MDHEN and CDR2 SYDVKM. The CDR3 runs to 12 residues.

The J gene is TRBJ2-2, the V gene TRBV2, with 9 bases lining up with TRBD2. CDR1 and CDR2 (germline): SNHLY, FYNNEI. Germline trimming cut 10 bases from V and 6 bases from J; bases unmatched to any gene: 9. CDR3 length: 14 residues. CDR3 in amino acids: CATHSSGVPGELFF. In nucleotides, the CDR3 is TGTGCCACACACTCTAGCGGGGTCCCCGGGGAGCTGTTTTTT.

The chain links TRBV30 to TRBJ1-3; the D is unclear. V was cut by 2 bases and J by 1 base, with 6 bases left in between. This CDR3 spans 13 amino acids. Germline CDR1 GTSNPN, CDR2 SVGIG (reference sequence). The CDR3 DNA reads TGTGCCTGGAGTTATACGTCTGGAAACACCATATATTTT. Its translation is CAWSYTSGNTIYF.

This clone is a singleton in its sample. The chain recombines TRBV6-6 with TRBJ1-2, with D uncertain. Trimming removed 0 bases from V and 3 bases from J, with 8 bases in between. Germline CDR1 is MNHNY and CDR2 is SVGAGI (reference sequence). The CDR3 totals 14 residues. The CDR3 spells CASSYSYSDYGYTF. The CDR3 coding sequence is TGTGCCAGCAGTTACTCGTACTCGGACTATGGCTACACCTTC.

The rearrangement uses TRBV6-5 and TRBJ1-1; weak D call: TRBD1 (6 bases). The CDR3 extends over 13 amino acids. Per the germline V gene, CDR1 is MNHEY and CDR2 is SVGAGI. V was trimmed by 6 bases and J by 3 bases, leaving 11 bases between them. The CDR3 here is CASRWEGDTEAFF. DNA for the CDR3: TGTGCCAGCAGGTGGGAGGGGGACACTGAAGCTTTCTTT.

This chain links TRBV10-3 with TRBJ2-1; D is ambiguous. This CDR3 is 14 amino acids long. Germline V gives CDR1 ENHRY, CDR2 SYGVKD. V was cut by 7 bases and J by 3 bases, with 13 bases left in between. CDR3 nucleotide sequence: TGTGCCATCAACCCCGAAAAGGGCTACAATGAGCAGTTCTTC. Translating gives CAINPEKGYNEQFF.

The rearrangement links TRBV7-2 to TRBJ1-5, with D possibly being TRBD1 (5 bases). CDR1 and CDR2 (germline): SGHTA, FQGNSA. V lost 4 bases, J lost 5 bases, and 15 bases lay in between. This CDR3 spans 15 amino acids. CDR3 sequence reads: CASSSQGGGDQPQHF. The CDR3 coding sequence is TGTGCCAGCAGCTCCCAGGGCGGTGGTGATCAGCCCCAGCATTTT.

This chain joins TRBV7-2 and TRBJ2-1; maybe TRBD1 (5 bases). The CDR3 spans 16 residues. The V gene lost 2 bases and the J gene lost 6 bases, with 17 bases spanning the gap. CDR1 and CDR2 (germline): SGHTA, FQGNSA. The CDR3 DNA reads TGTGCCAGCAGCTTAATTCCGACAGTCCTGAGCAATGAGCAGTTCTTC. Its protein is CASSLIPTVLSNEQFF.

The rearrangement joins TRBV7-6 to TRBJ2-1; D might be TRBD2 (5 bases). V lost 1 base and J lost 2, with 27 bases in between. This CDR3 comprises 21 residues. The germline CDR1 and CDR2 sequences are SGHVS and FNYEAQ. The CDR3 spells CASSLVSLVGFGLEAYNEQFF. CDR3 coding DNA: TGTGCCAGCAGCTTAGTGTCCCTGGTGGGGTTTGGGTTGGAGGCCTACAATGAGCAGTTCTTC. Filled out from reference TRBV7-6 and TRBJ2-1, the complete variable domain reads GAGVSQSPRYKVTKRGQDVALRCDPISGHVSLYWYRQALGQGPEFLTYFNYEAQQDKSGLPNDRFSAERPEGSISTLTIQRTEQRDSAMYRCASSLVSLVGFGLEAYNEQFFGPGTRLTVL.

The gene calls are TRBV29-1 and TRBJ2-5, with D unresolved. V was clipped by 1 base and J by 5 bases, with 8 bases between them. CDR1 is SQVTM and CDR2 is ANQGSEA in the germline V gene. This CDR3 has 12 amino acids. The CDR3: CSVEAQTETQYF. CDR3 DNA: TGCAGCGTTGAAGCACAGACGGAGACCCAGTACTTC.

J is TRBJ2-7 and V is TRBV15, with TRBD2 as a possible D gene (6 bases). Trimming pared 8 bases from V and 3 bases from J, leaving 20 bases between. This CDR3 region has 15 residues. The germline gives CDR1 LNHNV, CDR2 YYDKDF (reference sequence). In nucleotides, the CDR3 is TGTGCCACCCGGGCGGGGTCCAACGGTATCTACGAGCAGTACTTC. This codes for CATRAGSNGIYEQYF.

The gene calls are TRBV5-4 and TRBJ1-1; D possibly corresponds to TRBD1 (5 bases). V lost 5 bases and J lost 3, with 17 bases in between. The V gene's germline CDR1 is SGHNT and CDR2 YYREEE (reference sequence). This CDR3 is built from 15 residues. CDR3 nucleotides: TGTGCCAGCAGTCTCGGACCCGGCAGGGACACTGAAGCTTTCTTT. This gives the protein CASSLGPGRDTEAFF.

This chain uses TRBV10-2 with TRBJ1-2; 9 bases are shared with TRBD1. The CDR3 totals 21 residues. Unmatched junction bases numbered 26, after V lost 1 base and J lost 8 bases. Germline CDR1 and CDR2: WSHSY and SAAADI. Here the CDR3 DNA reads TGCGCCAGCAGTGAGTTTGAGAATCCGGGACAGGGTCCGGGACGTGTTCGGGGCTACACCTTC. Translated, it gives CASSEFENPGQGPGRVRGYTF.

This clone is medium-sized. This chain joins TRBV27 and TRBJ2-7; possible D gene TRBD2, 5 bases. V lost 3 bases and J 5 bases, leaving 11 bases between the germline ends. CDR1 and CDR2 (germline): MNHEY, SMNVEV (reference sequence). The CDR3 covers 13 residues. The DNA for the CDR3 is TGTGCCAGCAGTTTCACGGGGTATAACGAGCAGTACTTC. Protein sequence: CASSFTGYNEQYF.